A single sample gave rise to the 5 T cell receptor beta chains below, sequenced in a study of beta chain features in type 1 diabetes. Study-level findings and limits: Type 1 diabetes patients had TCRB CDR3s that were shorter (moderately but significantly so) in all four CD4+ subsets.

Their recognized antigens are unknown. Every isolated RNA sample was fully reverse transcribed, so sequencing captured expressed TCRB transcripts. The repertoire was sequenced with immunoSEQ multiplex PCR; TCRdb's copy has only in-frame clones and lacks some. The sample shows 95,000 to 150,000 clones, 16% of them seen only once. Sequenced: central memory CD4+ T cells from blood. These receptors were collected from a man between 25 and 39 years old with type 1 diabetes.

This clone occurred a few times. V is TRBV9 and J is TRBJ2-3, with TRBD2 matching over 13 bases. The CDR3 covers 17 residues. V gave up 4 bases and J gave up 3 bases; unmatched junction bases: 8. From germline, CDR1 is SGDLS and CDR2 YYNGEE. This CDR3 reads CASSFRTSGGATDTQYF. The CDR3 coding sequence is TGTGCCAGCAGCTTCCGGACTAGCGGGGGAGCAACAGATACGCAGTATTTT.

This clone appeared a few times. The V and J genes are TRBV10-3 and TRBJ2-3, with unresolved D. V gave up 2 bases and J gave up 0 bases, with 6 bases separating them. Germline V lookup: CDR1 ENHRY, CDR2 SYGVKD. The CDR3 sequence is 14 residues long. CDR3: CAISENGSTDTQYF. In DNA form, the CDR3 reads TGTGCCATCAGTGAGAACGGCAGCACAGATACGCAGTATTTT.

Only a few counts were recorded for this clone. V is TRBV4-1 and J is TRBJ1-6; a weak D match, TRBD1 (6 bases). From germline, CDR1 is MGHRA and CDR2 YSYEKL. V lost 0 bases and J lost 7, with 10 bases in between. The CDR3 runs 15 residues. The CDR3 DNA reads TGCGCCAGCAGCCAAGAGGGACAATTCAATTCACCCCTCCACTTT. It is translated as CASSQEGQFNSPLHF.

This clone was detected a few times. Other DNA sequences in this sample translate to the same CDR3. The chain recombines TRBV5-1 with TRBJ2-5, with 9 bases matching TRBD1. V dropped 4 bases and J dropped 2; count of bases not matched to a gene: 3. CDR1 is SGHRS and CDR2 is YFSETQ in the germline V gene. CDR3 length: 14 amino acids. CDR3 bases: TGCGCCAGCAGCCCCGGACAGGGGCAAGAGACCCAGTACTTC. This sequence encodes CASSPGQGQETQYF.

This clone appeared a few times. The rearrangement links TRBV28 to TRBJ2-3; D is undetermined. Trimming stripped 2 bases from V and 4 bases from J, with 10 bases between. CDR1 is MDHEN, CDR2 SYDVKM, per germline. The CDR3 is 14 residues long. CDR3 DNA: TGTGCCAGCAGTTTACTTAGCAGAGCAGATACGCAGTATTTT. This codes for CASSLLSRADTQYF.